The entry below gives a single TCR beta chain sequence along with its context. Its matching antigen is unknown. The data derive from a study of cytomegalovirus exposure and HLA in healthy donors. General observations from the study: Researchers counted 180 or so TCR beta chains as cytomegalovirus-associated.

The PCR employed 60 Vbeta primers together with 13 Jbeta primers. Data came from immunoSEQ multiplex PCR; TCRdb stores just in-frame clones and leaves some out. The table lists about 180,000 clones, 77% of them singletons. Though nominally healthy at sampling, donors likely had unrecorded immune exposures. Germline loops: CDR1 PRHDT, CDR2 FYEKMQ (reference sequence). V lost 7 bases, J lost 4 bases, and 14 bases lay in between. The CDR3 covers 14 residues. Sequencing input: PBMCs. The V gene is TRBV13, the J gene TRBJ1-3; no firm D call. The receptor comes from a man between 18 and 35 years old in good health and CMV-seronegative. The CDR3 DNA reads TGTGCCAGCACAAGCCGAATGAGCGGAAACACCATATATTTT. It encodes CASTSRMSGNTIYF.